Each of the 22 T cell receptor beta chains below was sequenced from the same sample in a study of blood T cell repertoires in COVID-19. Here immunoSEQ multiplex PCR was the method, and the copy in TCRdb shows in-frame clones only, minus some. Counted here are some 200,000 clones, under 85% occurring once; the ten biggest clones make up roughly 7%. Sequenced: peripheral blood. Source of these receptors: an elderly woman with COVID-19, enrolled during active disease.

The chain links TRBV18 to TRBJ1-1; TRBD1 might be the D (5 bases). CDR1 is KGHSH, CDR2 LQKENI, per germline. This CDR3 spans 18 amino acids. Deletions cut 0 bases from V and 5 bases from J, with 22 bases between. In DNA form, the CDR3 reads TGTGCCAGCTCACCACCGAACTCAGGACTTCGCCGGGGGACTGAAGCTTTCTTT. Its translation: CASSPPNSGLRRGTEAFF.

This chain joins TRBV3-1 (or the pseudogene TRBV3-2) and TRBJ1-4; no clear D gene. CDR1 is LGHDT and CDR2 is YNNKEL in the germline V gene (reference sequence). CDR3 length: 15 amino acids. Trimming took 0 bases from V and 7 from J, leaving 12 bases between them. Here the CDR3 reads CASSQDLGSGEKLFF. The CDR3 region has the DNA TGTGCCAGCAGCCAAGATCTGGGTTCGGGTGAAAAACTGTTTTTT.

This rearrangement joins TRBV7-3 to TRBJ1-2; 9 bases are shared with TRBD1. V trimming: 5 bases; J trimming: 7 bases; junction bases outside the gene matches: 8. The CDR3 covers 14 residues. Germline V gene sequence: CDR1 SGHTA, CDR2 FQGTGA. The CDR3 sequence: CASSPGQGIGGYTF. DNA for the CDR3: TGTGCCAGCAGCCCTGGACAGGGGATCGGTGGCTACACCTTC.

This chain joins TRBV6-5 and TRBJ1-5; D is ambiguous. The V and J ends lost 8 bases and 3 bases respectively, with 17 bases between them. The length of the CDR3 is 15 residues. Germline lookup yields CDR1 MNHEY and CDR2 SVGAGI. CDR3 in DNA: TGTGCCAGCGGTCCTTCGGCTAGGAACAATCAGCCCCAGCATTTT. Translating it yields CASGPSARNNQPQHF.

The CDR3 region has the DNA TGTGCCATCCAGAGGGCAGATAACACCATATATTTT. Protein: CAIQRADNTIYF. The rearrangement uses TRBV2 and TRBJ1-3, with D unclear. CDR1 is SNHLY and CDR2 is FYNNEI in the germline V gene. V lost 10 bases, J lost 7 bases, and 14 bases lay in between. The CDR3 sequence is 12 residues long.

The chain carries TRBV12-3 or TRBV12-4 and TRBJ2-3, with TRBD2 matching over 7 bases. The V segment lost 8 bases and the J segment 2 bases; nucleotides outside the gene matches: 4. The CDR3 runs 13 residues. The CDR3 loop reads CASQRENTDTQYF. Here the CDR3 DNA reads TGTGCCAGCCAGCGGGAAAACACAGATACGCAGTATTTT.

The chain carries TRBV3-1 (or the pseudogene TRBV3-2) and TRBJ2-1, with 10 bases lining up with TRBD2. The CDR3 contains 20 residues. Trimming took 1 base from V and 2 from J; bases not matched to a gene: 14. Germline CDR1 and CDR2: LGHDT and YNNKEL (reference sequence). The CDR3 reads CASSQGVRSAGGSAYNEQFF. CDR3 nucleotide sequence: TGTGCCAGCAGCCAAGGGGTAAGGTCAGCGGGAGGGTCAGCCTACAATGAGCAGTTCTTC.

The chain has TRBV2 and TRBJ1-1; the D is unclear. V dropped 9 bases and J dropped 7 bases, with 18 bases sitting between them. This CDR3 is built from 13 residues. In germline, CDR1 is SNHLY, CDR2 FYNNEI. Here the CDR3 reads CARVSGAAVEAFF. The CDR3 nucleotides read TGTGCCAGAGTGTCGGGAGCTGCCGTTGAAGCTTTCTTT.

V gene TRBV6-5 combines with J gene TRBJ2-5, with TRBD1 matching over 9 bases. CDR1 is MNHEY and CDR2 is SVGAGI in the germline V gene. The CDR3 is 15 amino acids. Trimming removed 2 bases from V and 2 bases from J; junction bases left unmatched: 3. The CDR3 DNA reads as TGTGCCAGCAGTTACGACAGGGGGTATCAAGAGACCCAGTACTTC. Protein sequence: CASSYDRGYQETQYF.

The chain uses TRBV5-1 and TRBJ1-2; 7 bases are shared with TRBD1. V dropped 3 bases and J dropped 6; count of bases not matched to a gene: 17. The CDR3 runs to 17 residues. Germline CDR1 SGHRS, CDR2 YFSETQ. The CDR3 here is CASSSHLNLDRWNGYTF. Here the CDR3 DNA reads TGCGCCAGCAGCTCCCACCTAAATCTGGACAGGTGGAATGGCTACACCTTC.

The V and J genes are TRBV7-9 and TRBJ1-1; D perhaps matches TRBD1 (5 bases). Trimming shortened V by 5 bases and J by 1 base, and 14 bases separated the two germline ends. The germline V gene encodes CDR1 SEHNR and CDR2 FQNEAQ (reference sequence). The CDR3 extends over 15 amino acids. The CDR3: CASSPQPTANTEAFF. For the CDR3, the DNA is TGTGCCAGCAGCCCTCAACCGACAGCGAACACTGAAGCTTTCTTT.

This chain joins TRBV23-1 and TRBJ2-7; D might be TRBD1 (5 bases). TRBV23-1 is an ORF; its function is uncertain. V was shortened by 8 bases and J by 3 bases, with 14 bases between the two germline ends. The CDR3 length is 13 residues. The CDR3 nucleotides are TGCGCCAGCGATTGGACACCCCTCTACGAGCAGTACTTC. This codes for CASDWTPLYEQYF.

Comment on this clone: The junction does not match germline at one end; this may be a read error. The chain uses TRBV7-7 and TRBJ2-2; 10 bases are a match to TRBD2. The CDR3 runs 14 residues. Germline V gene lookup returns CDR1 SSHAT and CDR2 FNYEAQ (reference sequence). CDR3 residues: CASSSGLATGELFF. The CDR3 coding sequence is TGTGCTAGCAGCTCGGGACTAGCGACCGGGGAGCTGTTTTTT.

The J gene is TRBJ1-2, the V gene TRBV28; unclear D gene. Trimming removed 6 bases from V and 3 bases from J, with 17 bases in between. The CDR3 totals 15 residues. Looked up from germline, CDR1 is MDHEN and CDR2 is SYDVKM. DNA of the CDR3: TGTGCCAGCAGCCCCCCGCAGGCCGGGGACTATGGCTACACCTTC. It specifies CASSPPQAGDYGYTF.

This rearrangement joins TRBV10-3 to TRBJ1-2, with 12 bases identical to TRBD1. Trimming took 0 bases from V and 8 from J; bases not matched to a gene: 7. Looked up from germline, CDR1 is ENHRY and CDR2 is SYGVKD. CDR3 size: 16 residues. The CDR3 reads CAISESGQGARRGYTF. The CDR3 nucleotides read TGTGCCATCAGTGAGTCGGGACAGGGGGCACGGCGCGGCTACACCTTC.

The chain recombines TRBV5-1 with TRBJ2-7, with 9 bases that match TRBD2. Germline loops: CDR1 SGHRS, CDR2 YFSETQ. The CDR3 spans 15 residues. Trimming at V came to 5 bases and at J to 4 bases, leaving 10 bases not matched to a gene. CDR3 in amino acids: CASSRRGSGSYEQYF. Written as DNA, the CDR3 is TGCGCCAGCAGTCGGAGGGGTAGCGGGAGTTACGAGCAGTACTTC.

This clone was recorded only once. J is TRBJ2-5 and V is TRBV10-3; 11 bases line up with TRBD1. The germline V gene encodes CDR1 ENHRY and CDR2 SYGVKD. This CDR3 spans 17 amino acids. With 10 bases clipped from V and 1 base from J, the junction kept 14 bases outside the gene matches. This CDR3 reads CATRGTGGGRGQETQYF. The CDR3 nucleotides are TGTGCCACGCGAGGGACAGGGGGTGGTCGGGGCCAAGAGACCCAGTACTTC.

This clone was seen just once. Other DNA sequences within the sample encode an identical CDR3. V usage is TRBV5-1 and J usage is TRBJ2-5; D not certain. Per germline, CDR1 SGHRS and CDR2 YFSETQ. The ends were cut back, 1 base at V and 5 bases at J, with 9 bases in the middle. This CDR3 region has 13 residues. CDR3 coding DNA: TGCGCCAGCAGCTTGAACTCGCGGGAGACCCAGTACTTC. It yields the protein CASSLNSRETQYF. The full variable domain, in which reference TRBV5-1 and TRBJ2-5 provide the parts outside the CDR3, is KAGVTQTPRYLIKTRGQQVTLSCSPISGHRSVSWYQQTPGQGLQFLFEYFSETQRNKGNFPGRFSGRQFSNSRSEMNVSTLELGDSALYLCASSLNSRETQYFGPGTRLLVL.

V is TRBV10-2 and J is TRBJ2-7; 7 positions agree with TRBD2. This CDR3 has 13 residues. V shed 6 bases, J shed 3 bases, and the junction held 5 bases outside the gene matches. The germline V gene has CDR1 WSHSY and CDR2 SAAADI. The CDR3 protein is CASRPSGDYEQYF. DNA of the CDR3: TGCGCCAGCAGACCGAGCGGGGACTACGAGCAGTACTTC.

The genes are TRBV7-6 and TRBJ1-1; the match to TRBD1 covers 8 bases. The CDR3 contains 17 residues. The germline V gene has CDR1 SGHVS and CDR2 FNYEAQ. Losses at the gene ends were 5 bases for V and 5 bases for J; bases not matched to a gene: 16. The CDR3 region is CASSKSPQGAIGTEAFF. CDR3 DNA sequence: TGTGCCAGCAGCAAAAGCCCTCAGGGGGCCATTGGTACTGAAGCTTTCTTT.

The chain recombines TRBV5-1 with TRBJ1-4; D remains unclear. CDR1 and CDR2 from the germline V gene are SGHRS and YFSETQ. V was clipped by 3 bases and J by 3 bases, with 12 bases between them. This CDR3 region has 15 residues. The CDR3 protein is CASSSLPSPNEKLFF. The CDR3 DNA reads TGCGCCAGCAGCTCCCTTCCCAGTCCTAATGAAAAACTGTTTTTT.

This clone has more than one count but fewer than ten. The chain is built from TRBV9 and TRBJ2-3; 11 nucleotides align to TRBD2. Germline assignment: CDR1 SGDLS and CDR2 YYNGEE. CDR3 length: 20 amino acids. V gave up 3 bases and J gave up 0 bases; unmatched junction bases: 15. CDR3 in DNA: TGTGCCAGCAGCGCCGGATCCGGGACTAGCGGCTTAACAAGCACAGATACGCAGTATTTT. It codes for CASSAGSGTSGLTSTDTQYF.